Below, one T cell receptor beta chain is given with its context. Its antigen is unknown. The sample originates from a study of cytomegalovirus exposure and HLA in healthy donors. PCR was performed using 60 Vbeta and 13 Jbeta primers. Data came from immunoSEQ multiplex PCR; TCRdb stores just in-frame clones and leaves some out. This table holds 200,000 to 250,000 clones, around 77% found once. The V gene's germline CDR1 is MNHNY and CDR2 SVGAGI (reference sequence). J lost 4 bases, V lost 6 bases, and 5 bases had no gene match. This CDR3 comprises 14 residues. Regarding the study as a whole: In vitro, three CMV-associated chains proved specific for CMV antigens. 87-base-pair reads could not separate some V segments, including TRBV6-2 and TRBV6-3.

The source is a woman in her twenties or thirties in good health and CMV-seronegative. The sample taken for sequencing was PBMCs. The V call is TRBV6-6, the J call TRBJ1-3, with 8 nucleotides matching TRBD1. CDR3 sequence: CASRVRGLGNTIYF. The CDR3 DNA reads as TGTGCCAGCAGGGTCAGGGGGCTAGGAAACACCATATATTTT.